Below are 23 T cell receptor beta chains sequenced from a single sample in a study of control samples from healthy donors and cancer patients. Some clones are missing from TCRdb's copy, which holds only in-frame ones; the method was immunoSEQ multiplex PCR. The table includes 100,000 to 150,000 clones, about 92% detected once. Sequencing was done on a sample of blood. The source of these receptors is a woman aged 45-65 years in good health.

This clone was seen only once. The genes are TRBV29-1 and TRBJ1-1; TRBD1 aligns across 7 bases. CDR3 length equals 14 residues. Germline V gene sequence: CDR1 SQVTM, CDR2 ANQGSEA. After removal of 6 bases from V and 4 bases from J, the junction contained 11 bases not matched to a gene. The CDR3 coding sequence is TGCAGCGTACGACAGGGACAAAGGGGCACTGAAGCTTTCTTT. Translation gives CSVRQGQRGTEAFF. Using reference TRBV29-1 and TRBJ1-1 for the parts outside the CDR3, the full variable domain is SAVISQKPSRDICQRGTSLTIQCQVDSQVTMMFWYRQQPGQSLTLIATANQGSEATYESGFVIDKFPISRPNLTFSTLTVSNMSPEDSSIYLCSVRQGQRGTEAFFGQGTRLTVV.

This chain joins TRBV20-1 and TRBJ2-7; D gene unclear. Germline CDR1 is DFQATT and CDR2 is SNEGSKA (reference sequence). The CDR3 loop spans 11 amino acids. V was pared by 6 bases and J by 7 bases, with 13 bases between. The CDR3 reads CSANNLEEQYF. The CDR3 DNA reads TGCAGTGCCAACAACCTGGAGGAGCAGTACTTC.

The V call is TRBV6-5, the J call TRBJ2-7; TRBD1 agrees at 9 bases. V lost 6 bases to trimming and J lost 3 bases; unmatched junction nucleotides: 6. CDR1 and CDR2 (germline): MNHEY, SVGAGI. CDR3 length: 14 residues. Here the CDR3 reads CASRAPGQGYEQYF. The CDR3 DNA sequence: TGTGCCAGCAGAGCACCGGGACAGGGCTACGAGCAGTACTTC.

The chain uses TRBV28 and TRBJ1-5; no definite D call. CDR3 size: 15 residues. CDR1 is MDHEN, CDR2 SYDVKM, per germline. V shed 6 bases and J shed 0 bases, with 12 bases lying between them. The CDR3 sequence is CASSREVGSNQPQHF. The CDR3 bases are TGTGCCAGCAGCCGCGAGGTTGGTAGCAATCAGCCCCAGCATTTT.

The chain has TRBV18 and TRBJ2-1; 12 nucleotides align to TRBD2. The CDR3 is made up of 16 amino acids. CDR1 is KGHSH, CDR2 LQKENI, per germline. The ends lost 5 bases at V and 6 bases at J; junction bases unmatched: 8. The CDR3 spells CASSRRLAGEGNEQFF. CDR3 nucleotides: TGTGCCAGCTCAAGACGACTAGCGGGAGAGGGCAATGAGCAGTTCTTC.

The chain recombines TRBV5-1 with TRBJ1-4; D is unresolved. The CDR3 has 14 residues. Germline V CDR1 and CDR2: SGHRS, YFSETQ. The V end lost 2 bases, the J end lost 4 bases, and 9 bases lay between the germline ends. The chain's CDR3 is CASSFTGVNEKLFF. DNA for the CDR3: TGCGCCAGCAGCTTTACCGGAGTTAATGAAAAACTGTTTTTT.

This chain uses TRBV10-1 with TRBJ1-5; D call uncertain. Trimming took off 8 bases at V and 0 bases at J, with 8 bases between the two ends. Germline loops: CDR1 WNHNN, CDR2 SYGVQD (reference sequence). CDR3 length: 13 amino acids. CDR3 nucleotide sequence: TGCGCCAGCTCTGCCGATAGCAATCAGCCCCAGCATTTT. Its protein is CASSADSNQPQHF.

V is TRBV29-1 and J is TRBJ1-5; the D gene is possibly TRBD1 (6 bases). Trimming removed 4 bases at V and 5 bases at J, with 9 bases between. CDR1 is SQVTM, CDR2 ANQGSEA, per germline. CDR3 length: 12 residues. CDR3 amino acids: CSVGAGDQPQHF. As DNA, the CDR3 is TGCAGCGTTGGGGCAGGGGATCAGCCCCAGCATTTT.

The chain has TRBV7-9 and TRBJ1-3, with a tentative D call TRBD1 (6 bases). The germline CDR1 and CDR2 sequences are SEHNR and FQNEAQ (reference sequence). The ends were cut back, 5 bases at V and 8 bases at J, with 19 bases in the middle. CDR3 length: 15 residues. CDR3 sequence reads: CASSPTQGLSDTIYF. The CDR3 DNA is TGTGCCAGCAGCCCCACGCAGGGGCTCTCGGACACCATATATTTT.

V is TRBV7-9 and J is TRBJ1-6; D remains ambiguous. This CDR3 region has 13 residues. V lost 6 bases, J lost 10 bases, and 13 bases lay in between. Germline V CDR1 and CDR2: SEHNR, FQNEAQ (reference sequence). In nucleotides, the CDR3 is TGTGCCAGCAGTCCGGACCTACTCTCACCCCTCCACTTT. Residues: CASSPDLLSPLHF.

This clone appeared a few times. The chain joins TRBV5-1 to TRBJ1-2; tentatively, D is TRBD1 (5 bases). Per the germline V gene, CDR1 is SGHRS and CDR2 is YFSETQ. The CDR3 covers 14 residues. V was cut by 0 bases and J by 6 bases, with 12 bases left in between. The CDR3 coding sequence is TGCGCCAGCAGCTTGGGACAGAATAGCAATGGCTACACCTTC. This gives the protein CASSLGQNSNGYTF.

CDR3 in amino acids: CASSYSEWGTEAFF. The CDR3 DNA is TGTGCCAGCAGTTACAGTGAGTGGGGCACTGAAGCTTTCTTT. This chain links TRBV6-6 with TRBJ1-1, with D unclear. The CDR3 is 14 residues long. The germline gives CDR1 MNHNY, CDR2 SVGAGI (reference sequence). The V and J ends lost 2 bases and 4 bases respectively, with 11 bases between them.

The chain links TRBV18 to TRBJ1-4, with D maybe TRBD1 (6 bases). Germline V gives CDR1 KGHSH, CDR2 LQKENI. The CDR3 is made up of 15 amino acids. V was trimmed by 3 bases and J by 0 bases, leaving 8 bases between them. CDR3 coding DNA: TGTGCCAGCTCACCGGACAGAACAACTAATGAAAAACTGTTTTTT. Amino acids: CASSPDRTTNEKLFF.

This rearrangement joins TRBV6-6 to TRBJ1-5; D unresolved. Germline CDR1 reads MNHNY; CDR2 reads SVGAGI (reference sequence). This CDR3 is built from 12 residues. V dropped 6 bases and J dropped 3 bases, with 6 bases sitting between them. CDR3 in amino acids: CASRHSNQPQHF. CDR3 in DNA: TGTGCCAGCAGACATTCCAATCAGCCCCAGCATTTT.

In this sample, this clone turned up once. The rearrangement joins TRBV27 to TRBJ2-7; D is perhaps TRBD1 (8 bases). The V end lost 6 bases, the J end lost 3 bases, and 15 bases lay between the germline ends. Germline V gene lookup returns CDR1 MNHEY and CDR2 SMNVEV (reference sequence). CDR3 length: 14 residues. The CDR3 sequence: CASRPTGGGYEQYF. DNA of the CDR3: TGTGCCAGCAGGCCTACAGGGGGGGGCTACGAGCAGTACTTC.

V is TRBV27 and J is TRBJ1-1; D is uncertain. V was trimmed by 3 bases and J by 0 bases, leaving 11 bases between them. The CDR3 covers 15 residues. CDR1 MNHEY and CDR2 SMNVEV come from the germline V gene (reference sequence). The CDR3 here is CASSFSALMNTEAFF. In DNA form, the CDR3 reads TGTGCCAGCAGTTTCTCGGCCCTGATGAACACTGAAGCTTTCTTT.

The V call is TRBV23-1, the J call TRBJ2-7, with TRBD1 matching 7 bases. TRBV23-1 falls under the ORF class, with uncertain function. The CDR3 consists of 16 residues. Trimming at V came to 4 bases and at J to 3 bases, leaving 12 bases not matched to a gene. The CDR3, as DNA: TGCGCCAGCAGTCTTCCCCTGACAGGGACCCTCTACGAGCAGTACTTC. Encoded protein: CASSLPLTGTLYEQYF.

The CDR3 region is CASSLGGTNYGYTF. For the CDR3, the DNA is TGTGCCAGCAGTTTAGGTGGGACTAACTATGGCTACACCTTC. This sequence joins TRBV28 and TRBJ1-2; D remains ambiguous. V lost 2 bases and J 0 bases, leaving 7 bases between the germline ends. The CDR3 is 14 amino acids. The germline V gene has CDR1 MDHEN and CDR2 SYDVKM.

The CDR3 DNA follows: TGTGCCAGCAGCTCCCGGGGCACCTACCAAAGTAGTGAGCAGTTCTTC. Protein product: CASSSRGTYQSSEQFF. The chain employs TRBV11-1 and TRBJ2-1; the D call may be TRBD1 or TRBD2 (5 bases each). V was shortened by 4 bases and J by 9 bases, with 22 bases between the two germline ends. CDR3 size: 16 residues. Germline CDR1 is SGHAT and CDR2 is FQDESV (reference sequence).

The chain links TRBV19 to TRBJ1-1; possibly TRBD1 for D (5 bases). Germline V lookup: CDR1 LNHDA, CDR2 SQIVND (reference sequence). The CDR3 runs to 12 residues. V was shortened by 5 bases and J by 10 bases, with 14 bases between the two germline ends. This chain's CDR3 is CASSSRGGGAFF. The CDR3 nucleotides are TGTGCCAGTAGTTCCCGTGGGGGTGGAGCTTTCTTT. Together with reference TRBV19 and TRBJ1-1, the CDR3 gives the full variable domain: DGGITQSPKYLFRKEGQNVTLSCEQNLNHDAMYWYRQDPGQGLRLIYYSQIVNDFQKGDIAEGYSVSREKKESFPLTVTSAQKNPTAFYLCASSSRGGGAFFGQGTRLTVV.

The chain joins TRBV19 to TRBJ1-2; TRBD1 aligns across 7 bases. Germline V CDR1 and CDR2: LNHDA, SQIVND (reference sequence). With 3 bases clipped from V and 2 bases from J, the junction kept 15 bases outside the gene matches. The CDR3 contains 18 residues. The CDR3 DNA is TGTGCCAGTAGTATCTCTGGACAGGTGGCGTCGTCCAACTATGGCTACACCTTC. Protein sequence: CASSISGQVASSNYGYTF.

Of note for this clone: Compared with germline, one end of the junction differs, possibly owing to a read error. This chain links TRBV7-9 with TRBJ1-1; D gene ambiguous. The V gene's germline CDR1 is SEHNR and CDR2 FQNEAQ (reference sequence). CDR3 size: 11 residues. CDR3 DNA sequence: TGTGCCAGCAGCTTAGAAGGGATTCCGACATTT. Translation gives CASSLEGIPTF.

The chain joins TRBV15 to TRBJ2-2; D is perhaps TRBD1 (6 bases). CDR3 length: 13 amino acids. Per germline, CDR1 LNHNV and CDR2 YYDKDF (reference sequence). Trimming took 5 bases from V and 7 from J, leaving 11 bases between them. Here the CDR3 reads CATSEGVGGELFF. DNA for the CDR3: TGTGCCACCAGCGAGGGGGTGGGCGGGGAGCTGTTTTTT.